The 14 T cell receptor beta chains below all came from one sample that was sequenced in a study of blood T cell repertoires in COVID-19. Measured with immunoSEQ multiplex PCR; TCRdb has only the in-frame clones, and not every one. The sample consists of 200,000 to 250,000 clones, 84% of them appearing once. The sample comprised peripheral blood. Receptor source: a woman aged 55-70 years who had recovered from COVID-19.

This clone was counted many times. The V call is TRBV2, the J call TRBJ2-2, with D perhaps matching TRBD1 (5 bases). Germline lookup yields CDR1 SNHLY and CDR2 FYNNEI. CDR3 size: 13 residues. Trimming removed 4 bases at V and 4 bases at J, with 7 bases between. For the CDR3, the DNA is TGTGCCAGCAGTGTCCAGGGCACCGGGGAGCTGTTTTTT. Encoded protein: CASSVQGTGELFF.

The chain recombines TRBV7-3 with TRBJ2-3, with 8 bases aligning to TRBD2. The CDR3 is 13 residues long. Trimming cost V 5 bases and J 4 bases; bases outside gene matches: 2. The germline V gene has CDR1 SGHTA and CDR2 FQGTGA. This chain's CDR3 is CASSAGGADTQYF. The CDR3 nucleotides are TGTGCCAGCAGCGCGGGGGGTGCAGATACGCAGTATTTT.

This clone turned up a few times. The chain combines TRBV5-1 with TRBJ2-5; TRBD1 matches 7 bases. The CDR3 contains 16 residues. Germline V gene lookup returns CDR1 SGHRS and CDR2 YFSETQ. The V segment lost 4 bases and the J segment 5 bases; nucleotides outside the gene matches: 14. CDR3 in amino acids: CASSPTDRARWETQYF. The CDR3 region has the DNA TGCGCCAGCAGCCCGACCGACAGGGCCCGGTGGGAGACCCAGTACTTC.

This chain joins TRBV4-1 and TRBJ1-3, with TRBD1 identical over 11 bases. CDR1 MGHRA and CDR2 YSYEKL come from the germline V gene. The CDR3 contains 17 residues. With V trimmed by 5 bases and J by 0 bases, 6 bases remained unmatched. CDR3: CASSGQGAYRSGNTIYF. In DNA form, the CDR3 reads TGCGCCAGCAGCGGACAGGGGGCCTATCGCTCTGGAAACACCATATATTTT.

The chain employs TRBV5-4 and TRBJ1-2; TRBD1 is a possible D gene (5 bases). The V end was cut by 4 bases, the J end by 1 base, with 14 bases between. Germline V CDR1 and CDR2: SGHNT, YYREEE (reference sequence). The CDR3 runs 15 residues. In DNA form, the CDR3 reads TGTGCCAGCAGCCCGTCGGCAGGGTTTAACTATGGCTACACCTTC. Translation: CASSPSAGFNYGYTF.

The J gene is TRBJ1-6, the V gene TRBV4-1; 8 positions agree with TRBD1. The germline V gene has CDR1 MGHRA and CDR2 YSYEKL. This CDR3 spans 17 amino acids. Trimming removed 1 base from V and 3 bases from J; junction bases left unmatched: 5. The CDR3 is CASSQALTGDYNSPLHF. In DNA form, the CDR3 reads TGCGCCAGCAGCCAAGCCCTGACAGGGGACTATAATTCACCCCTCCACTTT.

The V call is TRBV5-8, the J call TRBJ1-1; D remains ambiguous. V lost 2 bases and J 4 bases, leaving 12 bases between the germline ends. CDR1 is SGHTS, CDR2 YDEGEE, per germline. CDR3 size: 14 residues. Here the CDR3 DNA reads TGTGCCAGCAGCTTTTTTAGGAGGGTCACTGAAGCTTTCTTT. Protein product: CASSFFRRVTEAFF.

The chain couples TRBV24-1 to TRBJ2-1; 8 nucleotides line up with TRBD2. V shed 6 bases and J 7 bases; nucleotides not matched to a gene: 7. Per the germline V gene, CDR1 is KGHDR and CDR2 is SFDVKD. This CDR3 is 14 amino acids long. The DNA of the CDR3 is TGTGCCACCAGTTTAACGGGAGGGGGGAATGAGCAGTTCTTC. This sequence encodes CATSLTGGGNEQFF.

The genes are TRBV19 and TRBJ2-1; D is perhaps TRBD1 (6 bases). With 4 bases removed from V and 9 bases from J, the gap between germline ends came to 13 bases. The V gene's germline CDR1 is LNHDA and CDR2 SQIVND (reference sequence). The CDR3 runs to 13 residues. DNA for the CDR3: TGTGCCAGTAGTAGGGACATTAACCCTGAGCAGTTCTTC. This codes for CASSRDINPEQFF. Using reference TRBV19 and TRBJ2-1 for the parts outside the CDR3, the full variable domain is DGGITQSPKYLFRKEGQNVTLSCEQNLNHDAMYWYRQDPGQGLRLIYYSQIVNDFQKGDIAEGYSVSREKKESFPLTVTSAQKNPTAFYLCASSRDINPEQFFGPGTRLTVL.

The chain is built from TRBV5-6 and TRBJ1-4; D unresolved. The V and J ends lost 5 bases and 5 bases respectively, with 13 bases between them. CDR1 is SGHDT and CDR2 is YYEEEE in the germline V gene. This CDR3 region has 14 residues. CDR3 DNA sequence: TGTGCCAGCAGTGGTCCGGGTGGGAATGAAAAACTGTTTTTT. It codes for CASSGPGGNEKLFF.

The chain links TRBV12-5 to TRBJ2-5, with a weak D call TRBD2 (6 bases). V was clipped by 4 bases and J by 4 bases, with 10 bases between them. The CDR3 has 13 residues. CDR1 is LGHNT, CDR2 FRNRAP, per germline. The CDR3 nucleotides are TGTGCTAGTGGTTCACTAGCCGGAGAGACCCAGTACTTC. Protein sequence: CASGSLAGETQYF.

This clone was counted only a few times. The chain is built from TRBV5-1 and TRBJ1-1; 7 bases agree with TRBD1. CDR3 length: 15 amino acids. J gave up 4 bases and V 0 bases, and 6 bases lay outside the gene matches. Germline values: CDR1 SGHRS, CDR2 YFSETQ. The CDR3 protein is CASSLGLGGRTEAFF. Here the CDR3 DNA reads TGCGCCAGCAGCTTGGGGCTAGGGGGCCGCACTGAAGCTTTCTTT.

The chain has TRBV19 and TRBJ2-3, with 8 bases aligning to TRBD2. The CDR3 contains 15 residues. Germline CDR1 and CDR2: LNHDA and SQIVND (reference sequence). V lost 4 bases, J lost 0 bases, and 3 bases stayed unmatched. The CDR3 is CASSKAGVSTDTQYF. The CDR3 bases are TGTGCCAGTAGTAAAGCGGGGGTTAGCACAGATACGCAGTATTTT.

The chain is built from TRBV4-3 and TRBJ2-2; 11 nucleotides align to TRBD1. CDR3 length: 15 amino acids. Trimming took 4 bases from V and 4 from J; bases not matched to a gene: 2. CDR1 and CDR2 from the germline V gene are LGHNA and YSLEER. The CDR3 is CASSLGTGGTGELFF. The CDR3 DNA reads TGCGCCAGCAGCCTTGGGACAGGGGGCACCGGGGAGCTGTTTTTT.